The entry that follows covers one TCR beta chain sequence. The antigen this receptor binds is unknown. Per-nucleotide qualities are absent, and no much larger clonotype sits a single base away. The sample belongs to a study of blood T cell repertoires in COVID-19 (dated by TCRdb to the early 2020s). Describing the broader study: The collaborator samples originated in the United States, Italy and Spain and spanned the acute and convalescent phases of COVID-19. The prospective study material was composed of cDNA or gDNA derived from T cells, B-cell-depleted T cells, or PBMCs. Subjects who had been exposed to COVID-19, were actively infected with it, or had recovered from it provided the deeply sampled blood TCRbeta repertoires that made up the dataset. The repertoires were released in a freely available public database meant as a resource for research on the immune response to SARS-CoV-2. The samples were drawn from two sources: the first 160 participants of the ongoing ImmuneRACE study, and fewer than 1,500 subjects contributed by 6 global collaborators. Sample metadata almost always included a de-identified subject ID, COVID-19 status, age in years and sex. HLA class I and class II types, where available, came from metadata supplied by the sample provider rather than from assay-based typing. On the study overall, not on this receptor specifically: The quantity of clinical and demographic metadata differed by source and by participant and was supplied without curation.

The immunoSEQ Assay, a bias-controlled multiplex PCR, was used to amplify TCRbeta CDR3 regions from genomic DNA. The authors processed their data as follows. Within the assay, amplification of reference gene primers was used to estimate how many nucleated cells each sample contained. To quantify the absolute abundance of each unique TCRbeta CDR3 rearrangement, sequence reads were collapsed and filtered. For each sample, productive Simpson clonality was calculated as the square root of Simpson's diversity index across productive rearrangements. Here the immuneACCESS table is served through TCRdb, limited to in-frame sequences with V and J called. Missing clones are a known gap in these copies; in checked studies unresolved V genes cover under half, and the rest lacks a known reason. V and J calls plus clone size are reproduced from that table; the DNA served to infer D and trimming. The sample table contains about 100,000 clones; only one count was recorded for around 92% of them. In total, the top ten clones hold roughly 5.6% of the sample.

From its cysteine to its phenylalanine, the CDR3 spans 12 amino acids. Solely the CDR3 DNA is kept, with 36 bases framed from the first base. Sequences SGHAT (CDR1) and FQDESV (CDR2) are obtained from the germline V gene (reference sequence). The junction shows trimming of 6 bases on V and 3 bases on J, plus 6 bases between the germline ends. Each collaborating institution followed its own protocols to collect whole blood in K2EDTA tubes. For TCRbeta analysis, collaborators shipped samples in one of three forms: frozen whole blood, isolated PBMCs, or DNA extracted from either of those sample types. The chain is encoded by TRBV11-1 joined to TRBJ2-1; matching of 5 bases hints at TRBD2 as the D gene. This TCR derives from a man aged 50-60 years with active COVID-19. Sequencing used peripheral blood. The CDR3 in this case is CASRGDYNEQFF. The nucleotide sequence is TGTGCCAGCAGGGGAGACTACAATGAGCAGTTCTTC.